One and the same sample provided the 14 T cell receptor beta chains below, sequenced in a study of control samples from healthy donors and cancer patients. Some clones are missing from TCRdb's copy, which holds only in-frame ones; the method was immunoSEQ multiplex PCR. This table holds more than 70,000 clones, about nine tenths found once. Source material: blood. These receptors all stem from a woman in her twenties or thirties in good health.

The J gene is TRBJ2-3, the V gene TRBV19; 10 bases are a match to TRBD2. This CDR3 contains 12 residues. Losses at the gene ends were 8 bases for V and 4 bases for J; bases not matched to a gene: 0. Germline values: CDR1 LNHDA, CDR2 SQIVND (reference sequence). The CDR3 here is CASGTSADTQYF. DNA of the CDR3: TGTGCCAGTGGGACTAGCGCAGATACGCAGTATTTT.

The chain joins TRBV7-8 to TRBJ1-1, with D perhaps TRBD1 (5 bases). The CDR3 runs 14 residues. The V end was cut by 2 bases, the J end by 7 bases, with 14 bases between. CDR1 and CDR2 from the germline V gene are SGHVS and FQNEAQ. The CDR3, as DNA: TGTGCCAGCAGCTTAAGGGGTGGAACAATTGAAGCTTTCTTT. It yields the protein CASSLRGGTIEAFF.

This chain links TRBV5-5 with TRBJ2-2, with 7 positions matching TRBD2. The CDR3 is 16 residues long. V gave up 1 base and J gave up 4 bases; unmatched junction bases: 7. From germline, CDR1 is SGHKS and CDR2 YYEKEE (reference sequence). This chain's CDR3 is CASSLQAGLPTGELFF. DNA of the CDR3: TGTGCCAGCAGCTTGCAAGCGGGGCTTCCCACCGGGGAGCTGTTTTTT. Looking up the rest from reference TRBV5-5 and TRBJ2-2 gives the full variable domain: DAGVTQSPTHLIKTRGQQVTLRCSPISGHKSVSWYQQVLGQGPQFIFQYYEKEERGRGNFPDRFSARQFPNYSSELNVNALLLGDSALYLCASSLQAGLPTGELFFGEGSRLTVL.

This sequence joins TRBV7-2 and TRBJ1-5; D uncertain. The CDR3 is 13 residues long. Per germline, CDR1 SGHTA and CDR2 FQGNSA. V gave up 3 bases and J gave up 0 bases, with 3 bases separating them. The CDR3 DNA reads TGTGCCAGCAGCTTCAATAGCAATCAGCCCCAGCATTTT. Translation gives CASSFNSNQPQHF.

CDR3 bases: TGTGCCATCAGTGGCCTCGGGACAGGGGGCAACGGCTACACCTTC. As protein: CAISGLGTGGNGYTF. This rearrangement joins TRBV10-3 to TRBJ1-2; the match to TRBD1 covers 12 bases. The CDR3 consists of 15 residues. V dropped 4 bases and J dropped 8; count of bases not matched to a gene: 8. Germline CDR1 ENHRY, CDR2 SYGVKD.

The chain employs TRBV7-8 and TRBJ1-4; D possibly corresponds to TRBD1 (5 bases). This CDR3 region has 14 residues. Germline CDR1 SGHVS, CDR2 FQNEAQ. Trimming stripped 5 bases from V and 4 bases from J, with 11 bases between. The CDR3 DNA reads as TGTGCCAGCAGCCTCTGGGGGGGTAATGAAAAACTGTTTTTT. Encoded protein: CASSLWGGNEKLFF.

The chain recombines TRBV6-2 or TRBV6-3 with TRBJ1-1; no definite D call. This CDR3 has 13 residues. V was pared by 2 bases and J by 4 bases, with 8 bases between. Germline V gene sequence: CDR1 MNHEY, CDR2 SVGEGT. CDR3 sequence reads: CASSYPGFTEAFF. The CDR3 DNA sequence: TGTGCCAGCAGTTACCCAGGATTCACTGAAGCTTTCTTT.

CDR3 sequence reads: CASSLQGPYGYTF. DNA for the CDR3: TGTGCCAGCAGCTTGCAGGGCCCCTATGGCTACACCTTC. The chain uses TRBV5-6 and TRBJ1-2, with a possible D match to TRBD1 (5 bases). The CDR3 sequence is 13 residues long. Germline V gives CDR1 SGHDT, CDR2 YYEEEE. Between the trimmed V and J ends, which lost 1 base and 4 bases, there was a span of 8 bases.

CDR3 sequence (DNA): TGTGCCAGCTCCCCCGACAGGGATAATTCACCCCTCCACTTT. Its protein is CASSPDRDNSPLHF. The rearrangement links TRBV18 to TRBJ1-6; 7 positions agree with TRBD1. V was pared by 6 bases and J by 5 bases, with 4 bases of the junction left unmatched. The length of the CDR3 is 14 residues. Germline CDR1 is KGHSH and CDR2 is LQKENI.

The chain has TRBV29-1 and TRBJ2-3; no firm D call. V dropped 7 bases and J dropped 5 bases, with 10 bases sitting between them. The germline V gene has CDR1 SQVTM and CDR2 ANQGSEA. This CDR3 region has 11 residues. CDR3 region: CSGSWGDTQYF. The DNA of the CDR3 is TGCAGCGGGTCGTGGGGAGATACGCAGTATTTT.

The chain has TRBV6-6 and TRBJ2-7; TRBD2 agrees at 7 bases. Germline V gives CDR1 MNHNY, CDR2 SVGAGI (reference sequence). The CDR3 has 17 residues. The junction had 16 bases not matched to a gene; V was cut back by 5 bases and J by 3 bases. CDR3 in amino acids: CASSPRLAGPVHYEQYF. The CDR3, as DNA: TGTGCCAGCAGTCCCCGGTTAGCGGGCCCCGTCCACTACGAGCAGTACTTC.

The rearrangement uses TRBV5-1 and TRBJ1-1; TRBD1 aligns across 10 bases. Unmatched junction bases numbered 12, after V lost 2 bases and J lost 5 bases. CDR3 length: 17 amino acids. The germline CDR1 and CDR2 sequences are SGHRS and YFSETQ. In DNA, the CDR3 is TGCGCCAGCAGCTTAGCCCTGACAGGGGGCAGTAGGACTGAAGCTTTCTTT. As protein: CASSLALTGGSRTEAFF.

The chain couples TRBV5-1 to TRBJ2-7; 10 bases are shared with TRBD1. The J segment lost 2 bases and the V segment lost 5 bases, leaving 10 bases of the junction unmatched. The CDR3 consists of 16 residues. Per the germline V gene, CDR1 is SGHRS and CDR2 is YFSETQ. CDR3 sequence (DNA): TGCGCCAGCAGTTACACCCCCGGACAGGGGGCCTACGAGCAGTACTTC. This sequence encodes CASSYTPGQGAYEQYF. The full variable domain, with the rest looked up from reference TRBV5-1 and TRBJ2-7, is KAGVTQTPRYLIKTRGQQVTLSCSPISGHRSVSWYQQTPGQGLQFLFEYFSETQRNKGNFPGRFSGRQFSNSRSEMNVSTLELGDSALYLCASSYTPGQGAYEQYFGPGTRLTVT.

V and J are TRBV4-1 and TRBJ2-1; the match to TRBD2 covers 7 bases. Germline CDR1 is MGHRA and CDR2 is YSYEKL. V trimming: 0 bases; J trimming: 2 bases; junction bases outside the gene matches: 4. This CDR3 region has 16 residues. Written as DNA, the CDR3 is TGCGCCAGCAGCCAAGATGGGCTAGCGGCCTACAATGAGCAGTTCTTC. This codes for CASSQDGLAAYNEQFF.